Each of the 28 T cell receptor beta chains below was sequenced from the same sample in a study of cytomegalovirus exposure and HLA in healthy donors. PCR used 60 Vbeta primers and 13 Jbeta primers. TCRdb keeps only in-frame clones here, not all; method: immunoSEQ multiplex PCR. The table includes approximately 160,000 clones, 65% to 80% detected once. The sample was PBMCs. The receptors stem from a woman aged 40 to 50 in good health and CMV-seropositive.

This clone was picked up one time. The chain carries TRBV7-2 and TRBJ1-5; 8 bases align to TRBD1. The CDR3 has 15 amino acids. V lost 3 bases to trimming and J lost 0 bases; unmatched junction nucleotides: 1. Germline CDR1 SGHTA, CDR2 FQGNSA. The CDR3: CASSFDRGSNQPQHF. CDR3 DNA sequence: TGTGCCAGCAGCTTCGACAGGGGTAGCAATCAGCCCCAGCATTTT.

The CDR3 DNA reads TGTGCCAGCAGCTTGGGGACTAGCACCCAAGAGACCCAGTACTTC. Residues: CASSLGTSTQETQYF. This chain joins TRBV7-7 and TRBJ2-5, with 9 bases that match TRBD2. The CDR3 is 15 amino acids. Trimming removed 3 bases from V and 1 base from J; junction bases left unmatched: 3. Per the germline V gene, CDR1 is SSHAT and CDR2 is FNYEAQ (reference sequence).

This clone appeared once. The CDR3 nucleotides are TGTGCCAGCTCACTCATAGCGGATACGCAGTATTTT. It encodes CASSLIADTQYF. The V call is TRBV18, the J call TRBJ2-3; D is possibly TRBD2 (5 bases). The V gene's germline CDR1 is KGHSH and CDR2 LQKENI. The CDR3 consists of 12 residues. V lost 4 bases, J lost 6 bases, and 8 bases lay in between.

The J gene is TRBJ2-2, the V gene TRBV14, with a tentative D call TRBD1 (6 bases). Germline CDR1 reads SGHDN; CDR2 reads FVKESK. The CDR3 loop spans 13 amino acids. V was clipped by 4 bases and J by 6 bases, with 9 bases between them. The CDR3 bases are TGTGCCAGCAGCCCAGGGGCGGCCGGGGAGCTGTTTTTT. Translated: CASSPGAAGELFF.

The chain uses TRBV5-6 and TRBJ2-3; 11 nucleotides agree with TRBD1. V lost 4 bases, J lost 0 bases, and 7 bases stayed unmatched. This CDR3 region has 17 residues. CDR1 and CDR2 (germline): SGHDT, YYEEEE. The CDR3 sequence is CASSPAGTGGSTDTQYF. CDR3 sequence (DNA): TGTGCCAGCAGCCCAGCCGGGACAGGGGGGAGCACAGATACGCAGTATTTT. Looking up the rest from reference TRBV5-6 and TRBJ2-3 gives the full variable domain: DAGVTQSPTHLIKTRGQQVTLRCSPKSGHDTVSWYQQALGQGPQFIFQYYEEEERQRGNFPDRFSGHQFPNYSSELNVNALLLGDSALYLCASSPAGTGGSTDTQYFGPGTRLTVL.

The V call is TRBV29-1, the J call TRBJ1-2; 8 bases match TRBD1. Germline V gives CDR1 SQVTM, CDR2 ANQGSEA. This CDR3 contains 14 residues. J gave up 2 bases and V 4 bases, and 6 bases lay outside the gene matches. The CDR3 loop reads CSVGRTGKNYGYTF. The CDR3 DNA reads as TGCAGCGTTGGGAGGACAGGGAAGAACTATGGCTACACCTTC.

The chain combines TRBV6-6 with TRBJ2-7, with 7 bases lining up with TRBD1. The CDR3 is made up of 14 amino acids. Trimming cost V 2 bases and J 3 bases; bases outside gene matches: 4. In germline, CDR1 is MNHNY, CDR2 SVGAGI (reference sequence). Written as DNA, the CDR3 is TGTGCCAGCAGTTACAGAACAGGGGACTACGAGCAGTACTTC. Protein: CASSYRTGDYEQYF.

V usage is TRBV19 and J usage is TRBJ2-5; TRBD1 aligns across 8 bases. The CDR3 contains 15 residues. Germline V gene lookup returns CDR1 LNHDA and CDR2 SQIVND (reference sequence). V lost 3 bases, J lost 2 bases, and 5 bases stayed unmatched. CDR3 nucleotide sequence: TGTGCCAGTAGTATCCCCGACAGGGGTCAAGAGACCCAGTACTTC. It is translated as CASSIPDRGQETQYF.

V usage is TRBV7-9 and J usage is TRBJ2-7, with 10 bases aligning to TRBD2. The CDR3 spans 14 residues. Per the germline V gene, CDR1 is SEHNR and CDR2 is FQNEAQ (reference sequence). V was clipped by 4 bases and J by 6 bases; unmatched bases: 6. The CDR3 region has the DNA TGTGCCAGCAGCTCTAGCGGGAGAATTAGCGAGCAGTACTTC. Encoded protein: CASSSSGRISEQYF.

CDR3 protein: CASSFGGGTEAFF. The CDR3 region has the DNA TGTGCCAGCAGCTTCGGGGGGGGGACTGAAGCTTTCTTT. The chain links TRBV11-3 to TRBJ1-1, with D possibly TRBD1 on 5 matching bases. The ends were cut back, 3 bases at V and 5 bases at J, with 10 bases in the middle. The CDR3 is made up of 13 amino acids. Germline V gene data show CDR1 as SGHNT and CDR2 as YENEEA.

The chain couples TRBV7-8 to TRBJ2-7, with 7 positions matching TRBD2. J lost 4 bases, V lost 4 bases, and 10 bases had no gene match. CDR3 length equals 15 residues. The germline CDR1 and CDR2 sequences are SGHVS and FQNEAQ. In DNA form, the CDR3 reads TGTGCCAGCAGCTCGGCCCCGGGACTACCTTACGAGCAGTACTTC. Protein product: CASSSAPGLPYEQYF. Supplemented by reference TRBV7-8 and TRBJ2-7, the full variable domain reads GAGVSQSPRYKVAKRGQDVALRCDPISGHVSLFWYQQALGQGPEFLTYFQNEAQLDKSGLPSDRFFAERPEGSVSTLKIQRTQQEDSAVYLCASSSAPGLPYEQYFGPGTRLTVT.

Here the CDR3 reads CASSSRGGSNAFF. The DNA of the CDR3 is TGTGCCAGCAGTTCCAGAGGGGGCAGTAATGCTTTCTTT. This chain connects TRBV6-6 to TRBJ1-1; the match to TRBD1 covers 7 bases. The V and J ends lost 4 bases and 11 bases, in that order; junction bases with no gene match: 10. The CDR3 extends over 13 amino acids. The germline gives CDR1 MNHNY, CDR2 SVGAGI (reference sequence).

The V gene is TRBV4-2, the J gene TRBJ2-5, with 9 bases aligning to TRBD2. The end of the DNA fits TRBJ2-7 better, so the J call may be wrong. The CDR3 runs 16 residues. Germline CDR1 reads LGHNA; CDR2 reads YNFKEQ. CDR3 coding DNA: TGTGCCAGCAGCCAAGAAGGCGGGAGGGGACCCTACGAGCAGTACTTC. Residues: CASSQEGGRGPYEQYF.

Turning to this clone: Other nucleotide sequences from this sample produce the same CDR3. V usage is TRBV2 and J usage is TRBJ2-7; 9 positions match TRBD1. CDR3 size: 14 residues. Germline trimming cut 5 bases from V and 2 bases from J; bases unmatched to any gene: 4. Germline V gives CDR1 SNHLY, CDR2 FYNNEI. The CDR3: CASSLDRGAYEQYF. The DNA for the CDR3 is TGTGCCAGCAGTTTGGACAGGGGCGCCTACGAGCAGTACTTC.

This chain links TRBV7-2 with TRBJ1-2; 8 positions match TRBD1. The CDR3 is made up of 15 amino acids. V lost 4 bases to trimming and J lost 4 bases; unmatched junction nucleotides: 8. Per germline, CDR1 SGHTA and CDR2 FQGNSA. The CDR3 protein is CASSYQGAPSYGYTF. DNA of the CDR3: TGTGCCAGCAGCTACCAGGGGGCGCCTTCCTATGGCTACACCTTC.

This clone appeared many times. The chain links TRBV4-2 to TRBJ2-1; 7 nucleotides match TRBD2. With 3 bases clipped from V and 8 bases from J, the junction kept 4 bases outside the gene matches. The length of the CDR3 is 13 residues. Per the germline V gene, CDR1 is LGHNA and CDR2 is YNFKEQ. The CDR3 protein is CASSHGGSDEQFF. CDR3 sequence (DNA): TGTGCCAGCAGCCATGGCGGGAGCGATGAGCAGTTCTTC.

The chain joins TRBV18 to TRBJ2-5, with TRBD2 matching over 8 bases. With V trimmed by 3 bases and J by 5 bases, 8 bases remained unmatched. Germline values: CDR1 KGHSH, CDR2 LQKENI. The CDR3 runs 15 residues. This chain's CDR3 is CASSPREGQGETQYF. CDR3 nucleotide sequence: TGTGCCAGCTCACCCCGGGAGGGCCAAGGGGAGACCCAGTACTTC.

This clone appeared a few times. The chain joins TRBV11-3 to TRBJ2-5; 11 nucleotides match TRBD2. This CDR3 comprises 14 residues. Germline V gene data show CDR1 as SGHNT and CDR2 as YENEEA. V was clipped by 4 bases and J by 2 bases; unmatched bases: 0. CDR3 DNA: TGTGCCAGCAGCTGGACTAGCGGGCAAGAGACCCAGTACTTC. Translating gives CASSWTSGQETQYF.

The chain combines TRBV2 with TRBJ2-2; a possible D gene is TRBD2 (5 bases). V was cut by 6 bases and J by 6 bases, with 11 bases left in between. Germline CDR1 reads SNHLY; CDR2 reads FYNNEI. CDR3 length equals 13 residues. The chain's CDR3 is CASRDSLPGELFF. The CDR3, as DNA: TGTGCCAGCAGGGACTCCCTACCCGGGGAGCTGTTTTTT.

CDR3 sequence (DNA): TGTGCCAGCAGCTCCCGGGAGACCCAGTACTTC. It specifies CASSSRETQYF. The J gene is TRBJ2-5, the V gene TRBV7-6; D uncertain. The ends were cut back, 4 bases at V and 5 bases at J, with 5 bases in the middle. The V gene's germline CDR1 is SGHVS and CDR2 FNYEAQ. CDR3 length equals 11 residues.

As DNA, the CDR3 is TGTGCCATCAGTGCTGTCCCGGGACAGGGACCCTCTGGAAACACCATATATTTT. It specifies CAISAVPGQGPSGNTIYF. The chain employs TRBV10-3 and TRBJ1-3; 9 nucleotides align to TRBD1. The CDR3 is made up of 18 amino acids. The V segment lost 4 bases and the J segment 0 bases; nucleotides outside the gene matches: 10. Looked up from germline, CDR1 is ENHRY and CDR2 is SYGVKD.

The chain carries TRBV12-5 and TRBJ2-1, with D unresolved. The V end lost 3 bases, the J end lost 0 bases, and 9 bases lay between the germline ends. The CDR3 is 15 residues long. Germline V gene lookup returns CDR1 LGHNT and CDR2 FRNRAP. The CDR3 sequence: CASGLLSTSYNEQFF. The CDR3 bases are TGTGCTAGTGGTTTACTTAGTACCTCCTACAATGAGCAGTTCTTC. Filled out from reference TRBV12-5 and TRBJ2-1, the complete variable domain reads DARVTQTPRHKVTEMGQEVTMRCQPILGHNTVFWYRQTMMQGLELLAYFRNRAPLDDSGMPKDRFSAEMPDATLATLKIQPSEPRDSAVYFCASGLLSTSYNEQFFGPGTRLTVL.

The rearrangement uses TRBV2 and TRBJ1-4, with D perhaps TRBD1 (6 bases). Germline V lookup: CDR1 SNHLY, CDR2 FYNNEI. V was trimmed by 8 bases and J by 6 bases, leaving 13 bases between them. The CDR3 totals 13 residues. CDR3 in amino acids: CASRRGGDEKLFF. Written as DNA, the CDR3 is TGTGCCAGCCGTCGAGGGGGGGATGAAAAACTGTTTTTT.

Written as DNA, the CDR3 is TGTGCCAGCAGTCCCGGGAGGGAAGGCTACGAGCAGTACTTC. Its translation is CASSPGREGYEQYF. The chain employs TRBV28 and TRBJ2-7; 8 positions agree with TRBD2. V lost 5 bases, J lost 3 bases, and 6 bases stayed unmatched. Germline CDR1 and CDR2: MDHEN and SYDVKM. The CDR3 is made up of 14 amino acids.

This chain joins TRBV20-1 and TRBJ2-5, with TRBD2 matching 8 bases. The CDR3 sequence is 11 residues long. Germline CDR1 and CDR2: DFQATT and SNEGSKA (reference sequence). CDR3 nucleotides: TGCACTGGGACTAGACAAGAGACCCAGTACTTC. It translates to CTGTRQETQYF.

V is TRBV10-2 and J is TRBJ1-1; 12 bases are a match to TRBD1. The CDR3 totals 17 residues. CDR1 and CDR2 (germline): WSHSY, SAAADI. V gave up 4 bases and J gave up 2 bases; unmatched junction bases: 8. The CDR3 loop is CASSATGQGAVNTEAFF. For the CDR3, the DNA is TGCGCCAGCAGTGCTACGGGACAGGGGGCGGTAAACACTGAAGCTTTCTTT.

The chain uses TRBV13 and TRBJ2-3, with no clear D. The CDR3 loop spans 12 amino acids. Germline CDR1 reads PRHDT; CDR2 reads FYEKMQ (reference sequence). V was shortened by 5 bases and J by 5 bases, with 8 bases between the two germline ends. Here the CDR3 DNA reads TGTGCCAGCAGCGCCAGTCAAGATACGCAGTATTTT. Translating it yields CASSASQDTQYF. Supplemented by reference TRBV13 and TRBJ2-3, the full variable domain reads AAGVIQSPRHLIKEKRETATLKCYPIPRHDTVYWYQQGPGQDPQFLISFYEKMQSDKGSIPDRFSAQQFSDYHSELNMSSLELGDSALYFCASSASQDTQYFGPGTRLTVL.

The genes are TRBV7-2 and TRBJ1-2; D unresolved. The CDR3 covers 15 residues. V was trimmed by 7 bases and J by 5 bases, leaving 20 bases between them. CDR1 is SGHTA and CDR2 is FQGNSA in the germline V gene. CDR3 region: CASILLSEARYGYTF. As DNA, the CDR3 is TGTGCCAGCATCCTCCTCTCGGAGGCCCGATATGGCTACACCTTC.